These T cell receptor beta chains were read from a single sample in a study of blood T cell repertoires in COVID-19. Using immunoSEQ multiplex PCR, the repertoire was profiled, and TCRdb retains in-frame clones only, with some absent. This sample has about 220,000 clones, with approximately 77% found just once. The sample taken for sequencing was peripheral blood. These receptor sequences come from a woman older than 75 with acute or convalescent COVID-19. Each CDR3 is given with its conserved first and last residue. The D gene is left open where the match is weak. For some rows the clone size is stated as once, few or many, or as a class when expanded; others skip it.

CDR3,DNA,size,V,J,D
CASSLAGGAWNEQFF,TGTGCCAGCAGCTTAGCGGGGGGGGCCTGGAATGAGCAGTTCTTC,once,TRBV11-2,TRBJ2-1,TRBD2
CASSLDNRGYGYTF,TGTGCCAGCAGCTTGGACAACAGAGGTTATGGCTACACCTTC,.,TRBV7-8,TRBJ1-2,.
CASSPTGGGNQPQHF,TGTGCCAGCAGCCCCACAGGGGGCGGCAATCAGCCCCAGCATTTT,.,TRBV7-9,TRBJ1-5,TRBD1
CASSLVRGNTGELFF,TGTGCCAGCAGCTTGGTCCGGGGGAACACCGGGGAGCTGTTTTTT,.,TRBV5-4,TRBJ2-2,.
CASSLNGGGNQPQHF,TGCGCCAGCAGCTTGAACGGCGGGGGCAATCAGCCCCAGCATTTT,.,TRBV5-1,TRBJ1-5,.
CASSIAPFTEAFF,TGTGCCAGTAGTATAGCCCCTTTCACTGAAGCTTTCTTT,few,TRBV19,TRBJ1-1,.
CASRDRGWTGELFF,TGTGCCAGTAGGGACAGGGGTTGGACCGGGGAGCTGTTTTTT,.,TRBV19,TRBJ2-2,TRBD1
CSASRGLGYGYTF,TGCAGTGCTAGTCGGGGATTAGGCTATGGCTACACCTTC,.,TRBV20-1,TRBJ1-2,.
CASSSIAYEQYF,TGTGCCAGCAGCTCAATAGCATACGAGCAGTACTTC,.,TRBV7-8,TRBJ2-7,.
CASTRTRGLNTEAFF,TGTGCCAGCACCCGAACCAGGGGGTTGAACACTGAAGCTTTCTTT,few,TRBV4-2,TRBJ1-1,TRBD1
CSAAQGRTEAFF,TGCAGCGCTGCACAGGGGAGGACTGAAGCTTTCTTT,.,TRBV29-1,TRBJ1-1,TRBD1
CASSDNSVKTQYF,TGTGCCAGCAGTGATAATTCCGTTAAGACCCAGTACTTC,.,TRBV2,TRBJ2-5,.
CASMSYRDRQFF,TGTGCCAGCATGTCGTATCGCGACAGACAGTTCTTC,.,TRBV27,TRBJ2-1,.
CASSLRGTGQNNSPLHF,TGTGCCAGCAGCTTACGTGGAACGGGACAGAATAATTCACCCCTCCACTTT,.,TRBV7-2,TRBJ1-6,TRBD1
CASSQYYPSGGPASTDTQYF,TGTGCCAGCAGCCAATATTACCCTAGCGGGGGTCCCGCGAGCACAGATACGCAGTATTTT,.,TRBV4-2,TRBJ2-3,TRBD2
CASSSDLAGGQNEQYF,TGTGCCAGCAGCTCGGACTTAGCGGGGGGGCAAAACGAGCAGTACTTC,few,TRBV7-9,TRBJ2-7,TRBD2
CASSQERIQETQYF,TGCGCCAGCAGCCAAGAGCGGATACAAGAGACCCAGTACTTC,.,TRBV4-1,TRBJ2-5,.
CASSPGGGTGNTIYF,TGTGCCAGCAGCCCCGGGGGGGGCACAGGAAACACCATATATTTT,.,TRBV7-3,TRBJ1-3,.
CASPPDRGGKLFF,TGTGCCAGCCCGCCAGACAGGGGAGGAAAACTGTTTTTT,few,TRBV6-5,TRBJ1-4,TRBD1
CASSLSGTGTEGQYF,TGTGCCAGCAGCTTATCCGGGACAGGGACCGAGGGCCAGTACTTC,.,TRBV7-3,TRBJ2-5,TRBD1
CASQRSNSPLHF,TGTGCCAGCCAGCGGAGTAATTCACCCCTCCACTTT,.,TRBV6-5,TRBJ1-6,.
CANEVQGTDTQYF,TGTGCCAACGAAGTACAGGGGACAGATACGCAGTATTTT,.,TRBV10-3,TRBJ2-3,TRBD1
CASSYPVGQRNTEAFF,TGTGCCAGCAGTTACCCCGTGGGACAGAGAAACACTGAAGCTTTCTTT,.,TRBV6-5,TRBJ1-1,TRBD1
CASSIRGQGAYGYTF,TGTGCCAGTAGTATTCGGGGACAGGGGGCCTATGGCTACACCTTC,few,TRBV19,TRBJ1-2,TRBD1
CASSPSDSPYTEAFF,TGTGCCAGCAGCCCATCTGACAGCCCGTACACTGAAGCTTTCTTT,.,TRBV3-1/TRBV3-2,TRBJ1-1,.
CASRPGLGITDTQYF,TGTGCCAGCAGGCCGGGACTAGGAATCACAGATACGCAGTATTTT,.,TRBV2,TRBJ2-3,TRBD2
CASTYAGGDNSPLHF,TGTGCCAGCACCTACGCGGGGGGGGACAATTCACCCCTCCACTTT,.,TRBV6-5,TRBJ1-6,.
CASTDRDTKVNEQFF,TGCGCCAGTACGGACCGGGACACCAAGGTGAATGAGCAGTTCTTC,.,TRBV5-1,TRBJ2-1,.
CASRKSLGQGYGYTF,TGTGCCAGTAGGAAGTCCCTCGGGCAGGGGTATGGCTACACCTTC,once,TRBV19,TRBJ1-2,.
CASSLAGPGGGTEAFF,TGTGCCAGCAGCTTAGCGGGGCCAGGGGGTGGGACTGAAGCTTTCTTT,.,TRBV7-2,TRBJ1-1,TRBD1
CASSQDRGPGNTIYF,TGTGCCAGCAGCCAAGACAGGGGGCCTGGAAACACCATATATTTT,.,TRBV4-2,TRBJ1-3,TRBD1
CASTTQGAEAFF,TGTGCCAGCACCACACAGGGGGCTGAAGCTTTCTTT,.,TRBV28,TRBJ1-1,TRBD1
CASSSLIETEGYTF,TGCGCCAGCAGCTCGTTAATAGAAACTGAAGGCTACACCTTC,.,TRBV5-1,TRBJ1-2,.
CASSPLTGTSGLETQYF,TGTGCCAGCAGCCCACTGACCGGGACTAGCGGATTAGAGACCCAGTACTTC,.,TRBV7-2,TRBJ2-5,TRBD2
CASSLARQAMNTEAFF,TGTGCCAGCAGCTTAGCGAGACAGGCGATGAACACTGAAGCTTTCTTT,.,TRBV7-8,TRBJ1-1,.
CASAPETGRTEAFF,TGTGCCAGCGCACCAGAGACAGGGCGGACTGAAGCTTTCTTT,few,TRBV18,TRBJ1-1,TRBD1
CAITARGSTDTQYF,TGTGCCATCACCGCTAGGGGAAGCACAGATACGCAGTATTTT,few,TRBV10-3,TRBJ2-3,.
CASGLAGESPLHF,TGTGCCAGCGGCTTGGCAGGGGAATCACCCCTCCACTTT,.,TRBV6-5,TRBJ1-6,.
CASSLGLAGRETQYF,TGCGCCAGCAGCTTGGGACTAGCGGGGAGGGAGACCCAGTACTTC,.,TRBV5-1,TRBJ2-5,TRBD2
CASSPALSVRAPLHF,TGTGCCAGCAGCCCGGCGCTGAGCGTTCGGGCACCCCTCCACTTT,few,TRBV5-5,TRBJ1-6,.
CASSAVAGGQETQYF,TGTGCCAGCAGTGCGGTAGCGGGGGGGCAAGAGACCCAGTACTTC,.,TRBV2,TRBJ2-5,TRBD2
CASSPRHGGSSPLHF,TGTGCCAGCAGCCCTCGCCATGGTGGGAGTTCACCCCTCCACTTT,.,TRBV14,TRBJ1-6,.
CASSKQGANEKLFF,TGTGCCAGCAGTAAACAGGGGGCTAATGAAAAACTGTTTTTT,.,TRBV28,TRBJ1-4,TRBD1
CASSQLTGTSENNEQFF,TGTGCCAGCAGCCAACTGACCGGGACTAGCGAGAACAATGAGCAGTTCTTC,.,TRBV7-2,TRBJ2-1,TRBD2
CASSLIRAGATEAFF,TGTGCCAGCAGCTTAATAAGAGCAGGGGCCACTGAAGCTTTCTTT,.,TRBV7-2,TRBJ1-1,.
CASTTNPQGATDTQYF,TGTGCCAGCACCACCAACCCACAGGGGGCGACAGATACGCAGTATTTT,few,TRBV7-8,TRBJ2-3,TRBD1
CASSSRDRGGEQYF,TGTGCCAGCAGCTCCCGGGACAGGGGGGGCGAGCAGTACTTC,.,TRBV9,TRBJ2-7,TRBD1
CASSMPSPDEQFF,TGTGCCAGCAGCATGCCCTCCCCGGATGAGCAGTTCTTC,.,TRBV7-2,TRBJ2-1,.
CASSQGPTGAYEQYF,TGTGCCAGCAGCCAAGGTCCGACAGGGGCCTACGAGCAGTACTTC,.,TRBV3-1/TRBV3-2,TRBJ2-7,TRBD1
CAISKDSYEQYF,TGTGCCATCAGTAAAGACAGCTACGAGCAGTACTTC,.,TRBV10-3,TRBJ2-7,.
CASSSRGSTYNSPLHF,TGTGCCAGCAGTTCCCGGGGGTCGACCTATAATTCACCCCTCCACTTT,.,TRBV27,TRBJ1-6,.